The 20 T cell receptor beta chains reported below all come from one sample, sequenced in a study of regulatory T cells in long-lasting Graves disease. According to the study, TCR beta libraries were built with iRepertoire HTBI primers and CDR3-region Arm-PCR. In TCRdb, the multiplex PCR reads were re-called with MiXCR into one record per CDR3 protein. This table holds 400,000 to 450,000 distinct CDR3 sequences, roughly 17% found once. The time point: newly diagnosed GD, antithyroid drugs for less than 3 months. After RNA was extracted from PBMCs, the TCR library was made from it. The sample was also linked to a second study, of T cells in Graves' hyperthyroidism and ophthalmopathy.

The material sequenced was peripheral blood mononuclear cells (PBMCs), taken at new diagnosis, from a patient treated with antithyroid drugs. These receptors originate from a woman between 25 and 40 years old with Graves disease.

In regard to this clonotype: The junction differs from germline at one of its ends, possibly a read error. This rearrangement joins TRBV25-1 to TRBJ2-5; maybe TRBD2 (7 bases). CDR3 length: 14 residues. Germline loops: CDR1 MGHDK, CDR2 SYGVNS. Here the CDR3 reads CASSEYRGRETQCF. CDR3 bases: TGTGCCAGCAGTGAATATCGGGGGCGGGAGACCCAGTGCTTC. Full variable domain (missing parts from reference TRBV25-1 and TRBJ2-5): EADIYQTPRYLVIGTGKKITLECSQTMGHDKMYWYQQDPGMELHLIHYSYGVNSTEKGDLSSESTVSRIRTEHFPLTLESARPSHTSQYLCASSEYRGRETQCFGPGTRLLVL.

Only a few counts were recorded for this clonotype. V usage is TRBV4-1 and J usage is TRBJ2-6; weak D call: TRBD1 (6 bases). With 4 bases removed from V and 2 bases from J, the gap between germline ends came to 12 bases. CDR3 size: 16 residues. The germline V gene has CDR1 MGHRA and CDR2 YSYEKL. The CDR3: CASSPAAGAGANVLTF. CDR3 nucleotide sequence: TGCGCCAGCAGCCCCGCCGCAGGGGCTGGGGCCAACGTCCTGACTTTC.

This clonotype was counted between two and nine times. V usage is TRBV6-1 and J usage is TRBJ2-3; 7 nucleotides align to TRBD2. CDR3 length: 15 residues. Germline V gene data show CDR1 as MNHNS and CDR2 as SASEGT. V shed 6 bases and J 4 bases; nucleotides not matched to a gene: 10. This chain's CDR3 is CASRLEAGLPDTQYF. The CDR3 nucleotides read TGTGCCAGCAGACTCGAAGCGGGACTCCCAGATACGCAGTATTTT.

The table lists this clonotype with many counts. V is TRBV28 and J is TRBJ2-7; TRBD1 might be the D (6 bases). This CDR3 spans 16 amino acids. V was cut by 4 bases and J by 5 bases, with 21 bases left in between. CDR1 is MDHEN, CDR2 SYDVKM, per germline. CDR3 sequence reads: CASSSPQGYFRNEQYF. For the CDR3, the DNA is TGTGCCAGCAGTTCCCCACAGGGATACTTTAGGAACGAGCAGTACTTC.

Regarding this clonotype: A single base is all that separates this from a far larger clone, so a read error is likely. The rearrangement links TRBV6-9 to TRBJ2-3, with a weak D call TRBD1 (5 bases). The end of the DNA fits TRBJ1-5 better, so the J call may be wrong. CDR3 length: 16 amino acids. Per germline, CDR1 MNHGY and CDR2 SVAAGI. In DNA, the CDR3 is TGTGCCAGCAGTTGGACTAGCGGGACTAGCACAGATACGCAGCATTTT. It is translated as CASSWTSGTSTDTQHF.

The genes are TRBV19 and TRBJ2-1, with D tentatively TRBD2 (6 bases). CDR1 is LNHDA and CDR2 is SQIVND in the germline V gene (reference sequence). The CDR3 has 13 amino acids. Trimming took 3 bases from V and 10 from J, leaving 13 bases between them. Here the CDR3 DNA reads TGTGCCAGTAGTATCGCCGGGGGAGAGGAGCAGTTCTTC. The encoded protein is CASSIAGGEEQFF.

This clonotype has at least ten counts. This chain connects TRBV29-1 to TRBJ2-7; tentative D call: TRBD1 (5 bases). V shed 6 bases and J shed 6 bases, with 24 bases lying between them. CDR1 and CDR2 (germline): SQVTM, ANQGSEA. The CDR3 consists of 15 residues. As DNA, the CDR3 is TGCAGCGTCTCCCTCCCCGGGCGCAGGGCTCTCGAGCAGTACTTC. Translated: CSVSLPGRRALEQYF.

The chain recombines TRBV29-1 with TRBJ2-1, with D unclear. This CDR3 has 12 amino acids. The germline V gene has CDR1 SQVTM and CDR2 ANQGSEA. Trimming removed 4 bases at V and 7 bases at J, with 11 bases between. The CDR3 nucleotides are TGCAGCGTTGCCCACCGTGGTAATGAGCAGTTCTTC. It specifies CSVAHRGNEQFF.

This clonotype was counted ten times or more. The rearrangement joins TRBV20-1 to TRBJ2-5; TRBD2 aligns across 14 bases. V dropped 1 base and J dropped 3; count of bases not matched to a gene: 4. The CDR3 covers 16 residues. Per germline, CDR1 DFQATT and CDR2 SNEGSKA (reference sequence). As DNA, the CDR3 is TGCAGTGCTAGAGGACCGACTAGCGGGAGGGAAGAGACCCAGTACTTC. Protein: CSARGPTSGREETQYF.

This clonotype was seen only a few times. The J gene is TRBJ2-2, the V gene TRBV29-1; D is tentatively TRBD1 or TRBD2 (5 bases each). Per the germline V gene, CDR1 is SQVTM and CDR2 is ANQGSEA. Trimming removed 5 bases from V and 3 bases from J, with 10 bases in between. The CDR3 runs 13 residues. This CDR3 reads CSVFGGDTGELFF. In DNA, the CDR3 is TGCAGCGTTTTTGGGGGAGACACCGGGGAGCTGTTTTTT.

The chain combines TRBV20-1 with TRBJ2-1; D gene unclear. The CDR3 is 15 residues long. Trimming pared 0 bases from V and 1 base from J, leaving 10 bases between. The germline CDR1 and CDR2 sequences are DFQATT and SNEGSKA (reference sequence). CDR3 residues: CSARDRGTSYNEQFF. The CDR3 DNA reads as TGCAGTGCTAGAGATCGCGGCACATCCTACAATGAGCAGTTCTTC.

In regard to this clonotype: Just one base apart from a much larger clone, this may be a read error. This chain connects TRBV27 to TRBJ2-1; 7 positions match TRBD2. This CDR3 has 16 amino acids. Losses at the gene ends were 10 bases for V and 7 bases for J; bases not matched to a gene: 19. Germline CDR1 is MNHEY and CDR2 is SMNVEV (reference sequence). The CDR3 protein is CATGWGGDILANEQFF. For the CDR3, the DNA is TGTGCCACCGGGTGGGGGGGAGACATTCTGGCGAATGAGCAGTTCTTC.

With regard to this clonotype: It may be a read error: a sequence one base away is much more abundant. The V and J genes are TRBV7-2 and TRBJ2-1; 8 positions agree with TRBD2. The length of the CDR3 is 16 residues. Germline CDR1 is SGHTA and CDR2 is FQGNSA. CDR3: CASSPTTAGAYNDQFF. CDR3 coding DNA: TGTGCCAGCAGCCCGACCACAGCGGGGGCCTACAATGATCAGTTCTTC. Full variable domain (outside the CDR3, taken from reference TRBV7-2 and TRBJ2-1): GAGVSQSPSNKVTEKGKDVELRCDPISGHTALYWYRQSLGQGLEFLIYFQGNSAPDKSGLPSDRFSAERTGGSVSTLTIQRTQQEDSAVYLCASSPTTAGAYNDQFFGPGTRLTVL.

The DNA of the CDR3 is TGTGCCAGCAGCACTAGAAGGACGGTGGCCTACGAGCAGTACTTC. Its protein is CASSTRRTVAYEQYF. The J gene is TRBJ2-7, the V gene TRBV27; the D gene is possibly TRBD2 (5 bases). Germline V CDR1 and CDR2: MNHEY, SMNVEV (reference sequence). The CDR3 consists of 15 residues. The ends were cut back, 6 bases at V and 2 bases at J, with 17 bases in the middle.

This clonotype was counted many times. The chain uses TRBV18 and TRBJ2-1; D is uncertain. The CDR3 runs 12 residues. In germline, CDR1 is KGHSH, CDR2 LQKENI. The V end lost 3 bases, the J end lost 12 bases, and 12 bases lay between the germline ends. The DNA of the CDR3 is TGTGCCAGCTCACCCCCTGGACGCGGGCAGTTCTTC. The encoded protein is CASSPPGRGQFF. Using reference TRBV18 and TRBJ2-1 for the parts outside the CDR3, the full variable domain is NAGVMQNPRHLVRRRGQEARLRCSPMKGHSHVYWYRQLPEEGLKFMVYLQKENIIDESGMPKERFSAEFPKEGPSILRIQQVVRGDSAAYFCASSPPGRGQFFGPGTRLTVL.

The chain links TRBV19 to TRBJ2-1, with D perhaps TRBD1 or TRBD2 (6 bases each). Trimming left V 2 bases short and J 8 bases short, with 13 bases between. This CDR3 comprises 14 residues. Germline V gene lookup returns CDR1 LNHDA and CDR2 SQIVND (reference sequence). The CDR3 DNA is TGTGCCAGTAGTATAAAGGGGGGAGTCTATGAGCAGTTCTTC. Its protein product is CASSIKGGVYEQFF.

Ten or more counts support this clonotype. V and J are TRBV28 and TRBJ2-7; possibly TRBD2 for D (6 bases). V lost 1 base, J lost 1 base, and 14 bases lay in between. CDR1 MDHEN and CDR2 SYDVKM come from the germline V gene. This CDR3 comprises 16 residues. The CDR3 coding sequence is TGTGCCAGCAGTTTATCACGACTAGTCCTATCCTACGAGCAGTACTTC. Its translation is CASSLSRLVLSYEQYF.

This clonotype occurred a few times. The chain joins TRBV7-9 to TRBJ1-1; D possibly corresponds to TRBD1 (5 bases). This CDR3 is built from 15 residues. V lost 1 base, J lost 2 bases, and 11 bases lay in between. Germline CDR1 is SEHNR and CDR2 is FQNEAQ (reference sequence). The CDR3 region has the DNA TGTGCCAGCAGCTTAGTTGGGGGTTCAAACACTGAAGCTTTCTTT. Protein: CASSLVGGSNTEAFF.

This clonotype was counted at least ten times. The CDR3 reads CSSGGNTEAFF. The DNA for the CDR3 is TGCAGCTCCGGCGGGAACACTGAAGCTTTCTTT. This chain joins TRBV20-1 and TRBJ1-1; D is undetermined. This CDR3 is built from 11 residues. In germline, CDR1 is DFQATT, CDR2 SNEGSKA (reference sequence).

This chain uses TRBV13 with TRBJ1-1, with 9 bases fitting TRBD1. The CDR3 totals 13 residues. Germline V lookup: CDR1 PRHDT, CDR2 FYEKMQ (reference sequence). V lost 8 bases to trimming and J lost 6 bases; unmatched junction nucleotides: 7. CDR3 sequence reads: CASGRDRASEAFF. The CDR3 DNA follows: TGTGCCAGCGGCCGGGACAGGGCTTCTGAAGCTTTCTTT.